This T cell receptor (beta chain) originates from a study of cytomegalovirus exposure and HLA in healthy donors. Findings and caveats of the study: Upon later analysis, TCR association rates were observed to vary by HLA locus, being highest for DRB1 and lowest for HLA-C.

A note on this clone: What it binds is unknown.

The V and J ends lost 5 bases and 2 bases, in that order; junction bases with no gene match: 9. CDR1 and CDR2 from the germline V gene are SGHTA and FQGNSA. This CDR3 has 17 residues. 60 Vbeta and 13 Jbeta primers were used in PCR. Repertoires were generated with immunoSEQ multiplex PCR, while TCRdb's copy carries only in-frame clones and drops some. The profile shows fewer than 200,000 clones, about 81% of them singletons. The sample was PBMCs. The J gene is TRBJ2-1, the V gene TRBV7-2; 10 bases line up with TRBD2. The receptor was derived from a girl aged 2-10 years in good health and CMV-seropositive. The CDR3 here is CASSPRVGLATYNEQFF. Written as DNA, the CDR3 is TGTGCCAGCAGCCCTAGGGTGGGACTAGCGACCTACAATGAGCAGTTCTTC.